This record concerns one TCR beta chain sequence. At one end the junction does not follow the germline gene, possibly because of a read error. The table came from immunoSEQ multiplex PCR; TCRdb's copy has only in-frame clones and leaves some out. This table holds some 81,000 clones, around 85% found once. This specimen belongs to a study of OX40 agonist ivuxolimab in advanced cancers. Germline V lookup: CDR1 MGHRA, CDR2 YSYEKL. CDR3 size: 13 residues. The TCR was taken from an adult with an advanced solid tumor such as melanoma, head and neck, liver or kidney cancer. This chain connects TRBV4-1 to TRBJ1-2; D unresolved. Sample: CD4+ or CD8+ T cells sorted from blood, taken in a trial of the OX40 agonist ivuxolimab. CDR3 DNA sequence: TGCGCCAGCGGCCAAATAGTATACTATGGCTACACCTTC. Translated: CASGQIVYYGYTF.